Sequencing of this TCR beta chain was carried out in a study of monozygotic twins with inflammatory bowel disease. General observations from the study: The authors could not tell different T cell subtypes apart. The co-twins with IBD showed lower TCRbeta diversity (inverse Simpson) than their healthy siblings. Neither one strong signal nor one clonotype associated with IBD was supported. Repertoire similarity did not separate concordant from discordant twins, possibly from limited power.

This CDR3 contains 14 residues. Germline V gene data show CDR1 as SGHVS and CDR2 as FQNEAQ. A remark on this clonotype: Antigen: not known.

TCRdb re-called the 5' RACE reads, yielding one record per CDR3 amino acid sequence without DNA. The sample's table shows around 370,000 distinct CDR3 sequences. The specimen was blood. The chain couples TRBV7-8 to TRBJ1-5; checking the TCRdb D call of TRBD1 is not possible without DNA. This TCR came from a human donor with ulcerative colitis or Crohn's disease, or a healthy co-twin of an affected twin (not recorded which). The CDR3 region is CASSARDGSSPQHF.